This T cell receptor (beta chain) was recovered during a study of blood T cell repertoires in COVID-19. Study overall: Samples of COVID-19 (acute and convalescent) were obtained from the United States, Italy and Spain. T cells, B-cell-depleted T cells, or PBMCs supplied cDNA or gDNA.

In the source study's methods: It was from reference gene primer amplification that nucleated cell counts were estimated. Some clones are missing from TCRdb's copy, which holds only in-frame ones; the method was immunoSEQ multiplex PCR. Clone size and V and J calls were adopted from that table, with D and trimming inferred from the DNA. Of more than 150,000 clones detected, more than 85% appear once; the ten largest clones hold 2.1%. The CDR3 is 15 amino acids. Per the germline V gene, CDR1 is SGHKS and CDR2 is YYEKEE (reference sequence). The ends lost 0 bases at V and 8 bases at J; junction bases unmatched: 6.

The clonotype originates from a man aged 70 or older with active or convalescent COVID-19. The sequenced material came from peripheral blood. J is TRBJ1-4 and V is TRBV5-5; TRBD1 matches 8 bases. The CDR3 sequence: CASSLGDRGGEKLFF. The CDR3 DNA is TGTGCCAGCAGCTTGGGTGACAGGGGTGGGGAAAAACTGTTTTTT.